The 32 T cell receptor beta chains listed next were all sequenced from one sample in a study of T cells in Graves' hyperthyroidism and ophthalmopathy. TCR beta CDR3 sequences were amplified from RNA transcripts. The study used the HTBI primer set for a first-round RT-PCR of the TCR CDR3. TCRdb redid the calling of the multiplex PCR reads with MiXCR, one entry per CDR3 protein. The sample lists around 450,000 distinct CDR3 sequences; approximately 14% were seen once. Sequencing was carried out using blood. The receptor source for this set is a woman aged 18 to 35 with Graves' hyperthyroidism.

CDR3 nucleotide sequence: TGCGCCAGCAGCTTGGCTCCAAGCGACACTGAAGCTTTCTTT. The encoded protein is CASSLAPSDTEAFF. The chain joins TRBV5-1 to TRBJ1-1; no clear D gene. V gave up 0 bases and J gave up 3 bases, with 9 bases separating them. The CDR3 is made up of 14 amino acids. CDR1 and CDR2 from the germline V gene are SGHRS and YFSETQ.

This clonotype was counted at least ten times. This rearrangement joins TRBV20-1 to TRBJ1-1; perhaps TRBD1 as D (5 bases). The CDR3 is 17 residues long. Germline V lookup: CDR1 DFQATT, CDR2 SNEGSKA (reference sequence). V was trimmed by 0 bases and J by 4 bases, leaving 21 bases between them. The CDR3 DNA is TGCAGTGCTAGAGATAATTCAGGGAGTTTGTCGGGCACTGAAGCTTTCTTT. This codes for CSARDNSGSLSGTEAFF.

The J gene is TRBJ2-3, the V gene TRBV27, with 8 bases aligning to TRBD2. CDR3 length equals 17 residues. CDR1 MNHEY and CDR2 SMNVEV come from the germline V gene (reference sequence). V was pared by 3 bases and J by 0 bases, with 8 bases of the junction left unmatched. The CDR3 DNA is TGTGCCAGCAGTTTTCTAAGCGGGGGACTAAGCACAGATACGCAGTATTTT. Encoded protein: CASSFLSGGLSTDTQYF.

The chain is built from TRBV6-2 or TRBV6-3 and TRBJ2-4; tentative D call: TRBD1 (5 bases). Germline V lookup: CDR1 MNHEY, CDR2 SVGEGT. The CDR3 loop spans 16 amino acids. Trimming removed 0 bases from V and 1 base from J, with 10 bases in between. The CDR3, as DNA: TGTGCCAGCAGTTACTCCTTGGCAGGGGCCAAAAACATTCAGTACTTC. This sequence encodes CASSYSLAGAKNIQYF.

This rearrangement joins TRBV5-6 to TRBJ2-3; TRBD2 matches at 16 bases. Germline V CDR1 and CDR2: SGHDT, YYEEEE. The V and J ends lost 3 bases and 1 base, in that order; junction bases with no gene match: 5. CDR3 size: 18 residues. The CDR3 region is CASSSGTSGRGGTDTQYF. In DNA, the CDR3 is TGTGCCAGCAGCTCTGGGACTAGCGGGAGGGGCGGCACAGATACGCAGTATTTT.

V and J are TRBV4-1 and TRBJ2-2, with 9 bases matching TRBD1. V trimming: 4 bases; J trimming: 3 bases; junction bases outside the gene matches: 9. This CDR3 region has 17 residues. Germline V gene lookup returns CDR1 MGHRA and CDR2 YSYEKL. The CDR3 reads CASSPYPTGGYTGELFF. DNA for the CDR3: TGCGCCAGCAGCCCCTACCCGACAGGGGGATACACCGGGGAGCTGTTTTTT.

This clonotype was seen ten or more times. This chain uses TRBV6-5 with TRBJ2-2; weak D call: TRBD1 (6 bases). There are 14 residues in the CDR3. Between the trimmed V and J ends, which lost 0 bases and 5 bases, there was a span of 7 bases. Germline CDR1 reads MNHEY; CDR2 reads SVGAGI. CDR3 sequence reads: CASSYSTGTGELFF. In nucleotides, the CDR3 is TGTGCCAGCAGTTACTCGACAGGTACCGGGGAGCTGTTTTTT.

This clonotype was recorded a few times. The V and J genes are TRBV6-1 and TRBJ2-2; 7 bases are a match to TRBD2. The germline V gene encodes CDR1 MNHNS and CDR2 SASEGT. The CDR3 covers 15 residues. The J segment lost 0 bases and the V segment lost 8 bases, leaving 6 bases of the junction unmatched. The CDR3: CASRGENANTGELFF. The CDR3 coding sequence is TGTGCCAGCCGGGGGGAGAACGCGAACACCGGGGAGCTGTTTTTT.

This clonotype was recorded a few times. The gene calls are TRBV7-9 and TRBJ2-1; possible D gene TRBD2, 7 bases. The V gene lost 3 bases and the J gene lost 3 bases, with 15 bases spanning the gap. The CDR3 spans 16 residues. Germline CDR1 SEHNR, CDR2 FQNEAQ (reference sequence). The CDR3 protein is CASSLVAGAYYNEQFF. The CDR3 nucleotides read TGTGCCAGCAGCTTGGTTGCGGGGGCTTACTACAATGAGCAGTTCTTC.

This clonotype came up a few times. The chain uses TRBV10-2 and TRBJ1-1, with 7 bases identical to TRBD1. This CDR3 is 14 amino acids long. J gave up 1 base and V 1 base, and 0 bases lay outside the gene matches. Germline V gene sequence: CDR1 WSHSY, CDR2 SAAADI. CDR3 protein: CASSEWTGNTEAFF. Here the CDR3 DNA reads TGCGCCAGCAGTGAGTGGACAGGGAACACTGAAGCTTTCTTT.

This clonotype was counted at least ten times. The chain carries TRBV12-3 or TRBV12-4 and TRBJ2-1; maybe TRBD2 (6 bases). V dropped 5 bases and J dropped 5 bases, with 16 bases sitting between them. The CDR3 has 15 amino acids. CDR3 DNA: TGTGCCAGCAGTATTCTTCGGGAGCCTCACAATGAGCAGTTCTTC. It specifies CASSILREPHNEQFF.

This clonotype occurred many times. The V gene is TRBV9, the J gene TRBJ1-1; perhaps TRBD1 as D (5 bases). CDR3 length equals 14 residues. V lost 0 bases and J lost 0, with 6 bases in between. Germline CDR1 and CDR2: SGDLS and YYNGEE. CDR3 in DNA: TGTGCCAGCAGCGTAGGGGACCTGAACACTGAAGCTTTCTTT. Translation: CASSVGDLNTEAFF.

A word on this clonotype: A single base separates this from a much larger clone, so it may be a read error. This chain connects TRBV5-1 to TRBJ1-1; no firm D call. Looked up from germline, CDR1 is SGHRS and CDR2 is YFSETQ. CDR3 length: 14 amino acids. The CDR3 coding sequence is TGCGCCAGCGGCTTGGAACTCTTGAACACTGAAGCTTTCTTT. Its protein is CASGLELLNTEAFF.

This clonotype was detected ten times or more. This chain connects TRBV5-1 to TRBJ1-1, with TRBD1 matching 8 bases. V lost 2 bases to trimming and J lost 3 bases; unmatched junction nucleotides: 6. Germline loops: CDR1 SGHRS, CDR2 YFSETQ. The CDR3 contains 15 residues. The CDR3 nucleotides read TGCGCCAGCAGCTTCCCGGGACAGGCCTACACTGAAGCTTTCTTT. Amino acid sequence: CASSFPGQAYTEAFF. The entire variable domain, with the rest obtained from reference TRBV5-1 and TRBJ1-1, is as follows: KAGVTQTPRYLIKTRGQQVTLSCSPISGHRSVSWYQQTPGQGLQFLFEYFSETQRNKGNFPGRFSGRQFSNSRSEMNVSTLELGDSALYLCASSFPGQAYTEAFFGQGTRLTVV.

This clonotype was counted only a few times. The V gene is TRBV20-1, the J gene TRBJ2-2; D is perhaps TRBD2 (5 bases). Trimming removed 6 bases from V and 6 bases from J, with 11 bases in between. The length of the CDR3 is 12 residues. Per germline, CDR1 DFQATT and CDR2 SNEGSKA (reference sequence). CDR3 in amino acids: CSAPTTPGELFF. DNA for the CDR3: TGCAGTGCGCCGACTACTCCCGGGGAGCTGTTTTTT.

The chain is built from TRBV9 and TRBJ2-1; 14 bases line up with TRBD2. This CDR3 contains 17 residues. V lost 4 bases to trimming and J lost 7 bases; unmatched junction nucleotides: 10. Looked up from germline, CDR1 is SGDLS and CDR2 is YYNGEE. The CDR3 is CASSPTTGLAGGNEQFF. The CDR3 DNA reads as TGTGCCAGCAGCCCAACGACCGGACTAGCGGGAGGAAATGAGCAGTTCTTC.

The chain has TRBV18 and TRBJ1-3, with D possibly matching TRBD1 (5 bases). Germline V gene data show CDR1 as KGHSH and CDR2 as LQKENI. The CDR3 extends over 14 amino acids. Trimming stripped 0 bases from V and 4 bases from J, with 7 bases between. The CDR3 DNA reads as TGTGCCAGCTCACCACCTCAGGGAGGAAACACCATATATTTT. It translates to CASSPPQGGNTIYF. Using reference TRBV18 and TRBJ1-3 for the parts outside the CDR3, the full variable domain is NAGVMQNPRHLVRRRGQEARLRCSPMKGHSHVYWYRQLPEEGLKFMVYLQKENIIDESGMPKERFSAEFPKEGPSILRIQQVVRGDSAAYFCASSPPQGGNTIYFGEGSWLTVV.

This clonotype was seen only a few times. The chain combines TRBV20-1 with TRBJ1-5; D uncertain. V lost 2 bases, J lost 7 bases, and 12 bases lay in between. Germline V gives CDR1 DFQATT, CDR2 SNEGSKA (reference sequence). The CDR3 covers 13 residues. CDR3 DNA sequence: TGCAGTGCTAGATCCGCAGCCTCACAGCCCCAGCATTTT. Translating it yields CSARSAASQPQHF.

The chain uses TRBV5-4 and TRBJ2-3; no clear D gene. Germline CDR1 and CDR2: SGHNT and YYREEE (reference sequence). The ends were cut back, 4 bases at V and 5 bases at J, with 14 bases in the middle. The CDR3 has 14 amino acids. The CDR3 reads CASSQGTSRDTQYF. The CDR3 coding sequence is TGTGCCAGCAGCCAAGGAACGTCCCGAGATACGCAGTATTTT.

The chain combines TRBV12-3 or TRBV12-4 with TRBJ1-3; tentatively, D is TRBD1 (5 bases). V was clipped by 6 bases and J by 12 bases, with 18 bases between them. The CDR3 runs to 13 residues. The CDR3 DNA sequence: TGTGCCAGCAGCCCCGGGACCCTCGTGGGCATATATTTT. Amino acids: CASSPGTLVGIYF.

This clonotype was picked up many times. The J gene is TRBJ2-5, the V gene TRBV2, with TRBD2 as a possible D gene (6 bases). Germline loops: CDR1 SNHLY, CDR2 FYNNEI. Trimming shortened V by 4 bases and J by 7 bases, and 16 bases separated the two germline ends. The CDR3 is made up of 14 amino acids. The CDR3 protein is CASSVEGLPRTQYF. Here the CDR3 DNA reads TGTGCCAGCAGTGTTGAGGGACTCCCGAGGACCCAGTACTTC.

This clonotype came up a few times. Here the CDR3 DNA reads TGTGCCAGCAGCTTGTTAGAGATTAACACCGGGGAGCTGTTTTTT. It specifies CASSLLEINTGELFF. The rearrangement links TRBV7-9 to TRBJ2-2; no definite D call. The CDR3 runs 15 residues. Per germline, CDR1 SEHNR and CDR2 FQNEAQ (reference sequence). The germline V and J ends were trimmed by 3 bases and 2 bases, with 10 bases remaining between them.

In DNA form, the CDR3 reads TGTGCCAGCAGCGTAGTGACAGGAAGAGCTAACTATGGCTACACCTTC. As protein: CASSVVTGRANYGYTF. This sequence joins TRBV9 and TRBJ1-2, with a possible D match to TRBD1 (6 bases). CDR1 and CDR2 (germline): SGDLS, YYNGEE. This CDR3 contains 16 residues. V shed 0 bases and J shed 0 bases, with 12 bases lying between them.

Concerning this clonotype: Since a much larger clone is just one base distant, this may be a read error. The chain joins TRBV20-1 to TRBJ2-7, with D hard to call. The CDR3 is 15 residues long. Germline V gives CDR1 DFQATT, CDR2 SNEGSKA (reference sequence). CDR3 bases: TGCAGTGCTAGAGGGTCGGACCGAGGCTCCTACGAGCGGTACTTC. Translated: CSARGSDRGSYERYF.

This clonotype was found many times. The chain joins TRBV11-2 to TRBJ1-6, with D possibly TRBD1 on 5 matching bases. CDR3 size: 15 residues. The V and J ends lost 5 bases and 10 bases respectively, with 18 bases between them. Per germline, CDR1 SGHAT and CDR2 FQNNGV. CDR3 sequence reads: CASSIQAGFGSPLHF. In DNA form, the CDR3 reads TGTGCCAGCAGCATCCAAGCAGGGTTTGGCTCACCCCTCCACTTT. Full variable domain (rest looked up from reference TRBV11-2 and TRBJ1-6): EAGVAQSPRYKIIEKRQSVAFWCNPISGHATLYWYQQILGQGPKLLIQFQNNGVVDDSQLPKDRFSAERLKGVDSTLKIQPAKLEDSAVYLCASSIQAGFGSPLHFGNGTRLTVT.

Many counts were recorded for this clonotype. The chain is built from TRBV3-1 and TRBJ1-1; the D gene is possibly TRBD1 (5 bases). V was clipped by 1 base and J by 3 bases, with 9 bases between them. In germline, CDR1 is LGHDT, CDR2 YNNKEL (reference sequence). This CDR3 is built from 14 residues. CDR3 bases: TGTGCCAGCAGCCAAGGACAGATCGACACTGAAGCTTTCTTT. Its translation: CASSQGQIDTEAFF.

This clonotype showed up many times. The chain links TRBV12-3 or TRBV12-4 to TRBJ2-7, with 8 bases fitting TRBD2. V lost 0 bases to trimming and J lost 3 bases; unmatched junction nucleotides: 10. The CDR3 sequence is 17 residues long. CDR3 bases: TGTGCCAGCAGTTTAGCGCTCAGGAGCGGGGGCGTCTACGAGCAGTACTTC. Amino acids: CASSLALRSGGVYEQYF.

This clonotype was detected a few times. A much more abundant neighbour one base away suggests this may be a read error. The chain recombines TRBV18 with TRBJ2-7, with D tentatively TRBD1 or TRBD2 (5 bases each). Germline loops: CDR1 KGHSH, CDR2 LQKENI. CDR3 length equals 13 residues. In DNA, the CDR3 is TGTGCCAGCTCACCGGGGGTTACGATCGAGCAGCACTTC. It translates to CASSPGVTIEQHF.

This clonotype was detected ten times or more. The CDR3 here is CASSLARMNTEAFF. The CDR3 DNA follows: TGTGCCAGCAGCTTGGCTAGGATGAACACTGAAGCTTTCTTT. This chain uses TRBV7-9 with TRBJ1-1, with no clear D. This CDR3 region has 14 residues. In germline, CDR1 is SEHNR, CDR2 FQNEAQ (reference sequence). Deletions cut 3 bases from V and 0 bases from J, with 8 bases between.

Ten or more counts support this clonotype. V gene TRBV20-1 combines with J gene TRBJ1-6; 8 bases line up with TRBD1. Trimming removed 3 bases from V and 7 bases from J; junction bases left unmatched: 5. Germline V gene data show CDR1 as DFQATT and CDR2 as SNEGSKA (reference sequence). The CDR3 is made up of 14 amino acids. This CDR3 is CSASDRGMNSPLHF. CDR3 DNA sequence: TGCAGTGCTAGTGACAGGGGAATGAATTCACCCCTCCACTTT.

This clonotype occurred many times. V gene TRBV6-5 combines with J gene TRBJ2-7, with 7 bases fitting TRBD2. Germline-derived CDR1 and CDR2 are MNHEY and SVGAGI. V lost 0 bases to trimming and J lost 2 bases; unmatched junction nucleotides: 10. The CDR3 length is 17 residues. DNA of the CDR3: TGTGCCAGCAGTTACTCAGCGGGACCCCTTGACACCTACGAGCAGTACTTC. Translated: CASSYSAGPLDTYEQYF.

This clonotype came up many times. The V gene is TRBV3-1, the J gene TRBJ2-7; 7 bases agree with TRBD2. V was clipped by 4 bases and J by 3 bases; unmatched bases: 6. Germline V gene lookup returns CDR1 LGHDT and CDR2 YNNKEL (reference sequence). This CDR3 has 14 amino acids. The CDR3 DNA reads as TGTGCCAGCAGCCTCGGATCGGGGGGCTACGAGCAGTACTTC. Its protein product is CASSLGSGGYEQYF.